A selection of T cell receptor beta chains follows, all from one sample in a study of CD8 T cells in ankylosing spondylitis. Each CDR3 protein gets one entry after TCRdb re-called the 5' RACE reads with MiXCR. The sample contains roughly 120,000 distinct CDR3 sequences, roughly 15% of which appear only once. Sequencing used blood, either unsorted or a sorted T cell fraction (not recorded which). These receptors all stem from a female donor with ankylosing spondylitis or in good health (not recorded which). Each CDR3 is given with its conserved first and last residue. A D gene is named only where the DNA matches it firmly. Expanded clones are given a class, and other clones once, few, many or no size at all.

J | D | V | size | DNA | CDR3
TRBJ2-2 | . | TRBV5-1 | many | TGCGCCAGCAGCTTGGTGGGACAAAACACCGGGGAGCTGTTTTTT | CASSLVGQNTGELFF
TRBJ2-1 | TRBD2 | TRBV5-1 | many | TGCGCCAGCAGCGGGAGGGCGGATAGCTCCTACAATGAGCAGTTCTTC | CASSGRADSSYNEQFF
TRBJ1-1 | . | TRBV5-1 | few | TGCGCCAGCAGCATCGACAGAAACGCTGAAGCTTTCTTT | CASSIDRNAEAFF
TRBJ2-2 | . | TRBV19 | . | TGTGCCAGTAGTATAGGGCCGGGCCTAATAGCGAACACCGGGGAGCTGTTTTTT | CASSIGPGLIANTGELFF
TRBJ2-1 | TRBD2 | TRBV12-3/TRBV12-4 | few | TGTGCCAGCAGGGTACTAGCGGGGAGCTCCTACAATGAGCAGTTCTTC | CASRVLAGSSYNEQFF
TRBJ2-7 | TRBD1 | TRBV28 | many | TGTGCCAGCACCCGGACAGGGATCTACGAGCAGTACTTC | CASTRTGIYEQYF
TRBJ2-1 | TRBD1 | TRBV27 | . | TGTGCCAGCATCCCACGGGACAGAAACAATGAGCAGTTCTTC | CASIPRDRNNEQFF
TRBJ2-6 | . | TRBV12-3/TRBV12-4 | many | TGTGCCAGCAGTTTAGCCGTTGCGGGATTGAGTACGCCTGGGGCCAACGTCCTGACTTTC | CASSLAVAGLSTPGANVLTF
TRBJ1-1 | . | TRBV19 | . | TGTGCCAGTAGTCGACTCGAGCAGGGTGCAACTGAAGCTTTCTTT | CASSRLEQGATEAFF
TRBJ2-4 | TRBD1 | TRBV29-1 | many | TGCAGCGTTGTACAGGGGTCGTACATTCAGTACTTC | CSVVQGSYIQYF
TRBJ2-7 | TRBD1 | TRBV6-5 | . | TGTGCCAGCAGTTACTCGGACAGGGTAACCCCCTACGAGCAGTACTTC | CASSYSDRVTPYEQYF
TRBJ2-2 | . | TRBV4-2 | many | TGTGCCAGCAGCCAAGAGGCTGCGAACACCGGGGAGCTGTTTTTT | CASSQEAANTGELFF
TRBJ2-5 | TRBD1 | TRBV10-3 | many | TGTGCCATCAGGGCTGGACAGGGTGGAGAGACCCAGTACTTC | CAIRAGQGGETQYF
TRBJ2-7 | . | TRBV18 | few | TGTGCCAGCTCAGCACTGAGCTCCTACGAGCAGTACTTC | CASSALSSYEQYF